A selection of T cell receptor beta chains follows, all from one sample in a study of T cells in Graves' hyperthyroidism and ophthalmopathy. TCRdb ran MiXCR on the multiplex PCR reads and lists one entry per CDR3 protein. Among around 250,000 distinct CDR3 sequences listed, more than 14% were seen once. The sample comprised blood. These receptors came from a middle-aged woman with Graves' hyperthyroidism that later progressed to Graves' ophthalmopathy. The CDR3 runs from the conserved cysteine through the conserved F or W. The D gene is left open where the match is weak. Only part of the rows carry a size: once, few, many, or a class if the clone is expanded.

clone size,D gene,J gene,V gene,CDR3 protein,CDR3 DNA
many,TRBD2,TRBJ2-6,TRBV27,CASSLVAGGPLSGANVLTF,TGTGCCAGCAGTTTAGTGGCGGGAGGGCCTCTCTCTGGGGCCAACGTCCTGACTTTC
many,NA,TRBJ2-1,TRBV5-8,CASRDLGDEQFF,TGTGCCAGCCGCGACCTGGGCGATGAGCAGTTCTTC
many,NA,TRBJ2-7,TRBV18,CASSPPFLSRDEQYF,TGTGCCAGCTCACCACCATTTCTGTCGAGGGACGAGCAGTACTTC
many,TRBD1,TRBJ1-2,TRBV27,CASSYRIRGSNYGYTF,TGTGCCAGCAGTTACCGAATCAGGGGGTCTAACTATGGCTACACCTTC
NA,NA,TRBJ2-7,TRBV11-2,CASSQARGLSYYQYF,TGTGCCAGCTCCCAAGCTAGGGGTCTTTCCTACTACCAGTACTTC
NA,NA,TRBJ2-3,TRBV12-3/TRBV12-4,CASSPRRTGQGGAEDTQYF,TGTGCCAGCAGTCCACGCCGGACCGGGCAGGGGGGGGCCGAAGATACGCAGTATTTT
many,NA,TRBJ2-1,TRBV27,CASSFRSYNEQFF,TGTGCCAGCAGTTTCCGGTCATACAATGAGCAGTTCTTC
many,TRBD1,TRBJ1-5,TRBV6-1,CASTYRGVSQPQHF,TGTGCCAGCACCTACAGGGGCGTTAGTCAGCCCCAGCATTTT
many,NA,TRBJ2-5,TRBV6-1,CASSPDSHQETQYF,TGTGCCAGCAGTCCGGACAGCCACCAAGAGACCCAGTACTTC
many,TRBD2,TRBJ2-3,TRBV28,CASSSPLGLADTDTQYF,TGTGCCAGCAGTTCGCCCTTGGGACTAGCGGACACAGATACGCAGTATTTT
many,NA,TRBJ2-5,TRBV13,CASSLQSPETQYF,TGTGCCAGCAGCTTACAGTCGCCAGAGACCCAGTACTTC
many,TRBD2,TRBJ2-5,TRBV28,CASSVWGRSTSAQETQYF,TGTGCCAGCAGTGTATGGGGCCGGTCGACTAGCGCCCAAGAGACCCAGTACTTC
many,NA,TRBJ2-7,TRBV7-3,CASSRKGGYEQYF,TGTGCCAGCAGTCGAAAGGGCGGCTACGAGCAGTACTTC
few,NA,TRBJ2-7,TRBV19,CASSIHTGSVVEQYF,TGTGCCAGTAGTATTCACACCGGATCAGTTGTCGAGCAGTACTTC
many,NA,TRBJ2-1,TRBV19,CASRRSTVYNEQFF,TGTGCCAGTAGACGGTCGACAGTTTACAATGAGCAGTTCTTC
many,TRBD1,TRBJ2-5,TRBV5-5,CASSFPDRAPQETQYF,TGTGCCAGCAGCTTTCCTGACAGGGCCCCTCAAGAGACCCAGTACTTC
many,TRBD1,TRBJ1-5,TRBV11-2,CASSFDRVGQPQHF,TGTGCCAGCAGCTTCGACAGGGTGGGCCAGCCCCAGCATTTT
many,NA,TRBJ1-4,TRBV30,CAWKGQPVSEKLFF,TGTGCCTGGAAAGGACAACCAGTCAGCGAAAAACTGTTTTTT
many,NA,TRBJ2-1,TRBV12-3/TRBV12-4,CASSLGGSYNEQFF,TGTGCCAGCAGCCTCGGCGGCTCCTACAATGAGCAGTTCTTC
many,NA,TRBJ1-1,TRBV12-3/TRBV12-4,CASSWVWEDNTEAFF,TGTGCCAGCAGTTGGGTTTGGGAAGATAACACTGAAGCTTTCTTT
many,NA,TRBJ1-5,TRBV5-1,CASSLWGDQPQHF,TGCGCCAGCAGCTTGTGGGGGGATCAGCCCCAGCATTTT
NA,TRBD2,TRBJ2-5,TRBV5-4,CASRWGLAGIETQYF,TGTGCCAGCAGGTGGGGACTAGCGGGAATAGAGACCCAGTACTTC
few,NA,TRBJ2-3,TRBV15,CATSRDQGISTDTQYF,TGTGCCACCAGCAGAGATCAAGGGATTAGCACAGATACGCAGTATTTT
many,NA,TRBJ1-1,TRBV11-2,CASSLVGTEAFF,TGTGCCAGCAGCTTAGTGGGAACTGAAGCTTTCTTT
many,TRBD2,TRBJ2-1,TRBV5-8,CAIQHLTSGRALGTSYNEQFF,TGTGCCATACAACACCTCACTAGCGGGAGGGCCCTCGGGACGTCCTACAATGAGCAGTTCTTC
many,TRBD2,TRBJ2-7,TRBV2,CASSEGLAGVSYEQYF,TGTGCCAGCAGTGAGGGACTAGCGGGAGTGTCCTACGAGCAGTACTTC
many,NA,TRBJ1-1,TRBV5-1,CASSRGSEAFF,TGCGCCAGCAGCAGGGGGTCTGAAGCTTTCTTT
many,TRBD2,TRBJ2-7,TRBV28,CASSQTGLAGLFYEQYF,TGTGCCAGCAGTCAAACGGGACTAGCGGGACTCTTCTACGAGCAGTACTTC
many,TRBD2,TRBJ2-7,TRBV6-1,CASQPGLAAYEQYF,TGTGCCAGCCAACCGGGACTAGCGGCGTACGAGCAGTACTTC
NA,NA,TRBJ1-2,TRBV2,CASSERQYYGYTF,TGTGCCAGCAGTGAAAGGCAGTACTATGGCTACACCTTC
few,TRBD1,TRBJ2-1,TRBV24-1,CATSDPNPGQGRKFF,TGTGCCACCAGTGACCCAAACCCGGGACAGGGAAGGAAGTTCTTC
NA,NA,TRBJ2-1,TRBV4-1,CASSQGISPEFF,TGCGCCAGCAGCCAAGGAATCTCCCCCGAGTTCTTC
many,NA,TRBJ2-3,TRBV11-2,CASSFMRWTDTQYF,TGTGCCAGCAGCTTTATGAGGTGGACAGATACGCAGTATTTT
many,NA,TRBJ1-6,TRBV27,CASSLSGLRGGYGGSPLHF,TGTGCCAGCAGTTTATCAGGGCTCAGGGGAGGATACGGGGGTTCACCCCTCCACTTT
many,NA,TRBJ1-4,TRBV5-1,CASSLLGDPATNEKLFF,TGCGCCAGCAGCCTCCTGGGGGACCCTGCAACTAATGAAAAACTGTTTTTT
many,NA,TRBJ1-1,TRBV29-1,CSVSPPGRVMNTEAFF,TGCAGCGTTTCACCCCCGGGCAGAGTGATGAACACTGAAGCTTTCTTT
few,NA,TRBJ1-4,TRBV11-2,CASSLVPPGFEEKLFF,TGTGCCAGCAGCTTAGTACCCCCGGGTTTTGAGGAAAAACTGTTTTTT
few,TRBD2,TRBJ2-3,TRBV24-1,CATSDPGLALRDTQYF,TGTGCCACCAGTGACCCAGGACTAGCCCTAAGGGATACGCAGTATTTT
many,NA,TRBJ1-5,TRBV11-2,CASSLDGRGQPQHF,TGTGCCAGCAGCTTAGATGGTCGGGGTCAGCCCCAGCATTTT
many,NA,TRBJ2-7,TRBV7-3,CASSLNPGDEQYF,TGTGCCAGCAGCTTAAATCCGGGGGACGAGCAGTACTTC
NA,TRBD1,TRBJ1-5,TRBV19,CASSNGQGSQPQHF,TGTGCCAGTAGCAACGGACAGGGGAGTCAGCCCCAGCATTTT
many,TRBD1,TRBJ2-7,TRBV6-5,CASSYSLSAQGVWSYEQYF,TGTGCCAGCAGTTACTCGTTGAGCGCACAGGGGGTATGGTCCTACGAGCAGTACTTC
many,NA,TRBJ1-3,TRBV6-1,CASNWDNLSGNTIYF,TGTGCCAGCAACTGGGACAACCTCTCTGGAAACACCATATATTTT
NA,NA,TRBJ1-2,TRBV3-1,CASSQDRWQPANYGYTF,TGTGCCAGCAGCCAAGATAGGTGGCAACCAGCTAACTATGGCTACACCTTC
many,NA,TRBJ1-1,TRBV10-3,CAIGGVGNTEAFF,TGTGCCATCGGGGGGGTCGGGAACACTGAAGCTTTCTTT
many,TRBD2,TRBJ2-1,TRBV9,CASSVSSGRTSYNEQFF,TGTGCCAGCAGCGTATCTAGCGGGAGAACCTCCTACAATGAGCAGTTCTTC
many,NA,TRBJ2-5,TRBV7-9,CASSPGTTQETQYF,TGTGCCAGCAGCCCCGGGACCACTCAAGAGACCCAGTACTTC
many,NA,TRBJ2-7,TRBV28,CASSRALPNEQYF,TGTGCCAGCAGTCGGGCCCTTCCCAACGAGCAGTACTTC
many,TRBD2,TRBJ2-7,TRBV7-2,CASSLFGTSGAYEQYF,TGTGCCAGCAGCTTATTTGGAACTAGCGGAGCCTACGAGCAGTACTTC
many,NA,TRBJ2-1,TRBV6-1,CASTDSSGSYNEQFF,TGTGCCAGCACTGACAGCAGCGGCTCCTACAATGAGCAGTTCTTC
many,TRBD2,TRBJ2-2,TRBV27,CASRALAGATGELFF,TGTGCCAGCAGAGCGCTAGCGGGGGCCACCGGGGAGCTGTTTTTT
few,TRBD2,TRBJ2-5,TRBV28,CASSLGAGGPETQYF,TGTGCCAGCAGTTTAGGGGCGGGAGGGCCAGAGACCCAGTACTTC
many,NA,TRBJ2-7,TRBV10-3,CAIRGLIYEQYF,TGTGCCATCAGGGGACTGATCTACGAGCAGTACTTC
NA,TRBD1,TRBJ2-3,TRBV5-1,CASSEPGGTDTQYF,TGCGCCAGCAGCGAACCAGGGGGAACAGATACGCAGTATTTT
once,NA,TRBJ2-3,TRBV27,CASSTARGKGTDTQYF,TGTGCCAGCAGTACCGCAAGGGGAAAGGGGACAGATACGCAGTATTTT
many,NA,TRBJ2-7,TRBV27,CASSSLGAGARYEQYF,TGTGCCAGCAGTTCCCTCGGTGCAGGGGCCCGCTACGAGCAGTACTTC
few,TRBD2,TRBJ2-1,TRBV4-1,CASSKGSLAGAYNEQFF,TGCGCCAGCAGCAAAGGGTCACTAGCGGGAGCTTACAATGAGCAGTTCTTC
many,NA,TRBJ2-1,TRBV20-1,CSARQSEGGSYNEQFF,TGCAGTGCTAGGCAGTCTGAGGGGGGCTCCTACAATGAGCAGTTCTTC
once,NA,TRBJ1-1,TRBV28,CASSFGKAGNTEAFF,TGTGCCAGCAGCTTTGGTAAGGCAGGCAACACTGAAGCTTTCTTT